This section outlines one T cell receptor (beta chain) sequence together with its context. This clone was counted a few times. Its antigen remains unidentified. Base qualities are missing; no much larger clone stands one base away. The library came from the immunoSEQ multiplex PCR assay. A mixture of 60 forward primers for TCR Vbeta segments and 13 reverse primers for TCR Jbeta segments was used in the multiplex PCR. The CDR3 region of rearranged TCR beta genes was amplified from genomic DNA with a multiplex PCR assay. The Illumina HiSeq System was used to sequence the amplified TCR beta libraries as 87-base-pair reads. Per the authors' processing: Across the 600 to 700 repertoires, a later analysis counted tens of millions of unique TCR beta chains, approximately 12 million of which were shared by at least two donors. Raw reads were error-corrected and collapsed into unique sequences with a nearest-neighbor algorithm that merged closely related sequences to remove PCR and sequencing errors. CDR3 sequences were aligned to IMGT reference sequences to assign V, D and J gene segments. For a sequence to be retained, at least a six-nucleotide match to both a V gene segment and a J gene segment was required. Rearrangements were called productive when the CDR3 lacked stop codons and stayed in frame with V and J; all others were non-productive. CDR3 was defined according to IMGT convention as the region running from the second conserved V-encoded cysteine to the conserved J-encoded phenylalanine. The earlier analysis of a few hundred of the donors excluded any sequence lacking an unambiguous match to a single V gene segment. An earlier analysis of several hundred of the donors called V segments functional above 56.7% productive rearrangements and segregating when the between-donor standard deviation exceeded 5%. To diagnose cytomegalovirus status from the catalog of TCR beta chain sequences, a statistical classification framework was built. In a later analysis, V and J genes were assigned by comparing TCR nucleotide sequences against IMGT/GENE-DB human TR gene sequences. Using the TCRdist pipeline, a later analysis assigned CDR3 sequences along with most-parsimonious VDJ recombination scenarios. In a later analysis, each TCR beta chain was defined by its CDR3 amino acid sequence together with its V-gene family, and reads lacking a unique V-gene family were excluded. A later analysis removed 600 or so highly shared, low-generation-probability nucleotide sequences to deal with suspected cross-contamination and a sequencing artifact. In a later analysis, a clonal expansion index was calculated for each public chain from normalized within-repertoire ranks of inferred template counts. A later analysis computed generation probabilities with a VDJ recombination model fitted to out-of-frame rearrangements, and checked the results against IGoR. A later analysis scored TCR-TCR, TCR-HLA and TCR-CMV co-occurrence with hypergeometric tests, applying a repertoire-size bias correction to TCR pairs. To estimate false discovery rates, a later analysis permuted the HLA or CMV assignments 20 times. In a later analysis, co-occurring TCRs were grouped using DBSCAN, and TCRdist sequence similarity was added for clustering within HLA-allele-positive subsets. Repertoires with fewer than 30,000 or more than 120,000 public chains were left out of co-occurrence clustering, as were a handful of repertoires with anomalous nucleotide sharing. This immuneACCESS table, as held by TCRdb, lists in-frame sequences with V and J called but not all clones. Of the missing ones, under half trace to an unresolved V gene in checked studies; the others have no known cause. D and trimming were read from the DNA, whereas the V and J calls and clone size are those reported in that table. This sample is represented by some 120,000 clones; about 82% of them were singletons. 1.9% of the sample is in the top ten clones.

This entry is derived from a study of cytomegalovirus exposure and HLA in healthy donors (dated 2017 in TCRdb). Regarding the complete study: In an earlier analysis of approximately 640 of the donors, under 300 Gb of sequence data and 100 million or so unique TCR beta sequences from about 179 million T cells were reported. Because of strong linkage in the cohort, five DR-DQ haplotypes were treated as single units for association and clustering. Donor age, sex, ethnicity and CMV serostatus were collected together with the repertoire data. The aim of the study was to test whether cataloging public T cell receptors could identify signatures of past pathogen exposure. Among 300 to 500 genotyped donors of the cohort, an average of approximately 240,000 unique TCR beta nucleotide sequences was sequenced per donor, of which 15% to 20% were non-productive. To decide whether each TCR beta V gene segment behaved as functional or pseudogenic, an earlier analysis of several hundred of the donors relied on high-throughput TCR beta sequencing. The number of typed donors differed by locus: roughly 629-630 for A, B, C, DRB1 and DQB1; 522 for DQA1; 606 for DPA1; and some 430 for DPB1. High-throughput TCR immunosequencing, statistical association of individual TCRs with disease status, and machine learning were combined to predict cytomegalovirus infection status. Along with the roughly 670-subject first cohort, a separate validation cohort of over 90 different subjects was used. Genome-wide SNP genotypes for about 55% of the roughly 670 donors were used in a later genetic analysis, which treated that subset as a discovery cohort. Of the approximately 370 genotyped donors, more than 75% were placed in the genetic ancestry cluster associated with self-reported Caucasian donors. HLA typing covered class I and class II loci at four-digit resolution. A later analysis re-analyzed previously published TCR beta repertoires from approximately 700 donors and added high-resolution HLA genotyping to study TCR occurrence patterns. Rather than drawing on any new phenotypic data, the later analysis identified candidate immune exposures from TCR beta sequences and the way those sequences occurred across donors. An early release that covered some 640 HLA-typed donors contained around 300 gigabases of sequencing data and around 80 million unique TCR sequences. All discovery cohort repertoires had been generated using a single sequencing platform. Using immunosequencing, the study profiled T cell repertoires from some 670 subjects and related those repertoires to cytomegalovirus serostatus.

In total, fewer than 750 healthy bone marrow donors made up the cohort. Cohort members were all nominally healthy when sampled, although unrecorded immune exposures were likely present. The donor tested CMV seronegative and was one of the 352 seronegative cohort members. Each donor provided a peripheral blood sample, and peripheral blood mononuclear cells were used for TCR beta sequencing. Genomic DNA extraction from the blood cell samples was performed with the Qiagen DNeasy Blood Extraction Kit. Results and caveats for the whole study, not just this receptor: A cluster of highly shared sequence variants was judged likely to be a technical artifact of the sequencing pipeline. Across donors, most TCR sequences were observed very rarely, whereas some public TCRs were present in many individuals. The study gave a list of over 150 TCR beta chains associated with cytomegalovirus. The authors suggested that the approach could potentially be extended to other disease states and immunological phenotypes. Because some donors lacked HLA typing at each locus, the association tests relied only on the typed subset. Because the 87-base-pair reads could not distinguish some IMGT-functional V segments, including TRBV6-2 and TRBV6-3, those segments were excluded. A further reported finding was that TCR beta sequences accurately predicted the HLA-A and HLA-B alleles for most subjects in the first cohort. In both the original and validation cohorts, the classifier was reported to diagnose cytomegalovirus status with high specificity and sensitivity. Linkage disequilibrium might explain the correlated functional status among segregating V segments, but an unknown experimental factor could not be excluded. Compared with the approximately 670-donor mean, donors in an Asian-associated ancestry cluster had fewer N-insertions in productive TCRs, according to a later genetic analysis. According to a later analysis, most CMV-associated TCR beta chains appeared to be HLA-restricted, and the HLA associations seemed to be driven largely by CMV exposure. A later analysis reported that several top co-occurrence clusters appeared linked to parvovirus B19, influenza, CMV and Epstein-Barr virus. Strong co-occurrence of HLA alleles, especially DR and DQ, made assigning TCR associations to individual alleles difficult. V-gene and J-gene trimming of TCR beta chains was associated with a missense DCLRE1C variant in a later genetic analysis, and the association was replicated in an independent cohort. In this cohort, only TCR beta chains were sequenced, and detectable features were limited by the absence of alpha or paired-chain data. In a later analysis, the rate of TCR association differed among HLA loci, with DRB1 alleles having the most associated TCRs and HLA-C alleles having the fewest. Roughly uniform sequencing depth across donors was assumed in presence/absence analyses, although this assumption may not hold. In vitro tests confirmed that a few of the cytomegalovirus-associated TCR beta chains recognize cytomegalovirus antigens. In a later analysis, HLA-associated TCR beta chains showed more clonal expansion and lower generation probabilities than non-associated chains that were equally common. The only immune exposure information available for the cohort was CMV serostatus. In an earlier analysis of approximately 600 of the donors, most TCR beta V segments were observed in productive rearrangements about 90% or about 30% of the time, broadly matching IMGT annotations. Because counts were too low, under 20 rarely observed V segments, including chromosome 9 orphons, were left out of the earlier analysis of 587 of the donors. Specific HLA alleles were associated with 15,000 to 20,000 TCR beta sequences at a false discovery rate of 0.05 in a later analysis.

CDR1 and CDR2 (SNHLY, FYNNEI) derive from the germline V gene. V is pruned by 4 bases and J by 3 bases, leaving 6 bases of the junction without a gene match. Its CDR3 holds 15 amino acids, cysteine through phenylalanine. This entry keeps only the CDR3 DNA: 45 bases, framed from base 1. The sequence links TRBV2 to TRBJ1-2; 9 junctional bases match TRBD1. Sequenced sample: PBMCs. The clonotype comes from a man aged 45-60 years in good health and CMV-seronegative. The DNA sequence reads TGTGCCAGCAGTGGGGGGACAGGGACGGACTATGGCTACACCTTC. The resulting protein is CASSGGTGTDYGYTF.